The clone carrying this T cell receptor (beta chain) has at least ten counts. Its antigen is not identified. This sample is part of a study of T-cell reconstitution after alpha-beta-depleted transplantation in children. Study-wide points: TCRbeta diversity was high at day 60 in some patients (a result of surviving recipient T cells and thymic progenitors). At the one-year point after transplant, T-cell counts and TCRbeta diversity were found to come mostly from T cells that had been newly produced. Roughly two months post-transplant, alpha-beta T cells reportedly originated from several hundred graft clones that had expanded.

The CDR3 is 14 amino acids. Germline CDR1 MNHEY, CDR2 SVGAGI. J was trimmed by 5 bases and V by 6 bases; bases with no gene match: 7. Preparation of the TCRbeta library used unique molecular identifiers. TCRdb reprocessed the PCR reads via MiXCR and lists one record per CDR3 protein. The repertoire holds over 100,000 distinct CDR3 sequences, with about 6.8% as singletons. The sequence was obtained from a boy aged 2 to 10 with acute lymphoblastic leukemia, due to receive a stem cell transplant. Here the sequenced sample was PBMCs, taken before TCRalphabeta/CD19-depleted stem cell transplant. J is TRBJ2-1 and V is TRBV6-5; TRBD2 matches at 7 bases. The CDR3 bases are TGTGCCAGCAGCAACGCCGGGACTAACAATGAGCAGTTCTTC. Translating gives CASSNAGTNNEQFF.